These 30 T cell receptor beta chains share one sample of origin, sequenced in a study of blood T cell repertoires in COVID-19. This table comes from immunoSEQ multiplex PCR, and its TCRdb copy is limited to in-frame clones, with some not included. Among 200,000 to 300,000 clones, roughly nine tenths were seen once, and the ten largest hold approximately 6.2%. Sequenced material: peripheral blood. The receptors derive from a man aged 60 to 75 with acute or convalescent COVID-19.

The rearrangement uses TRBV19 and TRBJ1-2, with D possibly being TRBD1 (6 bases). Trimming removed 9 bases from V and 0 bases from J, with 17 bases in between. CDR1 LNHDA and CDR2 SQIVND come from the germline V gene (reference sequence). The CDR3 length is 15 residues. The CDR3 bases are TGTGCCAGCACGACAGGCCTCCAAACTAACTATGGCTACACCTTC. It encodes CASTTGLQTNYGYTF.

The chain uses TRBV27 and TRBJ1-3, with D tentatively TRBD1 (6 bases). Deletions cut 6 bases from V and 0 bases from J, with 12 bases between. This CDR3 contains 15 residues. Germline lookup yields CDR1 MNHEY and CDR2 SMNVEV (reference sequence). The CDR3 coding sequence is TGTGCCAGCAGCGCGGACAGTCACTCTGGAAACACCATATATTTT. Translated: CASSADSHSGNTIYF.

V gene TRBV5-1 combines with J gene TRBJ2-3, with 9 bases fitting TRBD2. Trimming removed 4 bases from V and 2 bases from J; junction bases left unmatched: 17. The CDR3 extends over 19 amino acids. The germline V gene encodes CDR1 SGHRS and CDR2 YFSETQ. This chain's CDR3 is CASSQQFSGRSRDTDTQYF. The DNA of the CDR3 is TGCGCCAGCAGCCAGCAATTTAGCGGGAGAAGTCGTGACACAGATACGCAGTATTTT.

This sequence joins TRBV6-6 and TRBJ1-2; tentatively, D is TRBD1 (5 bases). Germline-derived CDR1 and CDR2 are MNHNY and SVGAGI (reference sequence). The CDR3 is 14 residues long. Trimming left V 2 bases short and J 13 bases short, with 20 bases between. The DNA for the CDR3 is TGTGCCAGCAGTTACGGCAGGGAAGTTCCGTTAGGCACCTTC. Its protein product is CASSYGREVPLGTF.

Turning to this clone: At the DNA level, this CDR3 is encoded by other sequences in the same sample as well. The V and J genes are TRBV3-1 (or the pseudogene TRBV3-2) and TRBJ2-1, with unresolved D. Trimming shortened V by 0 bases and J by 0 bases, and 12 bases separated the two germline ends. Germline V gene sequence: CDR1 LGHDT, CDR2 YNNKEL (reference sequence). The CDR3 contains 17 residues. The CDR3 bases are TGTGCCAGCAGCCAAGAGGCCAGTCCAAGCTCCTACAATGAGCAGTTCTTC. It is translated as CASSQEASPSSYNEQFF.

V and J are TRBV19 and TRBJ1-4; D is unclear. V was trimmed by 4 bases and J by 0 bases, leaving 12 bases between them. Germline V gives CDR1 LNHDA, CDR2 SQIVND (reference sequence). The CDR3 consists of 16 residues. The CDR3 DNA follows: TGTGCCAGTAGTACCCATTTGGCAGCAACTAATGAAAAACTGTTTTTT. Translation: CASSTHLAATNEKLFF.

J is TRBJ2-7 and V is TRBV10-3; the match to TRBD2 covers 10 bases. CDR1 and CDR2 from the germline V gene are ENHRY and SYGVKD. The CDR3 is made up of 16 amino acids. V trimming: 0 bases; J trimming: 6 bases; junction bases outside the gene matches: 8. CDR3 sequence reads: CAISESTRAGGPEQYF. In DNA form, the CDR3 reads TGTGCCATCAGTGAGTCGACCCGAGCGGGAGGGCCCGAGCAGTACTTC.

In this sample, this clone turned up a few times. CDR3 sequence reads: CASSARDRGRANQPQHF. The CDR3 nucleotides read TGTGCCAGTAGTGCCAGGGACAGGGGACGGGCGAATCAGCCCCAGCATTTT. The chain couples TRBV19 to TRBJ1-5, with 10 bases that match TRBD1. V dropped 5 bases and J dropped 4; count of bases not matched to a gene: 11. The germline gives CDR1 LNHDA, CDR2 SQIVND (reference sequence). This CDR3 contains 17 residues. The whole variable domain, filled in from reference TRBV19 and TRBJ1-5, reads DGGITQSPKYLFRKEGQNVTLSCEQNLNHDAMYWYRQDPGQGLRLIYYSQIVNDFQKGDIAEGYSVSREKKESFPLTVTSAQKNPTAFYLCASSARDRGRANQPQHFGDGTRLSIL.

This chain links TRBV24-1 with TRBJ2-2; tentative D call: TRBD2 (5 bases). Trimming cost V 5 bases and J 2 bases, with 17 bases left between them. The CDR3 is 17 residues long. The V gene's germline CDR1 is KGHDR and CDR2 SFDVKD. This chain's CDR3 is CATSVRDSRLNTGELFF. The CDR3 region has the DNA TGTGCCACCAGTGTGAGGGATTCTCGACTTAACACCGGGGAGCTGTTTTTT.

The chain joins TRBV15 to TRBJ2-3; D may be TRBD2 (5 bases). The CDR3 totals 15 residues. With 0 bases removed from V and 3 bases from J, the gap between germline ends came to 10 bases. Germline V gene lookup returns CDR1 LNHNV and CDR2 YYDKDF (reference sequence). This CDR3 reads CATSRDEGGTDTQYF. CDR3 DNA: TGTGCCACCAGCAGAGATGAAGGCGGGACAGATACGCAGTATTTT.

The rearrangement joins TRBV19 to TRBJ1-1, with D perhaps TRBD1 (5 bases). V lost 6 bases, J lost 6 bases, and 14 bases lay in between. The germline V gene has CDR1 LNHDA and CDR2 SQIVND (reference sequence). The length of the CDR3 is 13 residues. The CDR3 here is CASRSSGGAEAFF. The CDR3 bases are TGTGCCAGTAGGTCGTCGGGGGGGGCTGAAGCTTTCTTT.

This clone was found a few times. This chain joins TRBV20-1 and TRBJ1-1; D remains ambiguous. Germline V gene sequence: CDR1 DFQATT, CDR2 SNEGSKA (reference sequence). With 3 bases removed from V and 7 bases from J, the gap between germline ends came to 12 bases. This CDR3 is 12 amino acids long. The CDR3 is CSASKRPFEAFF. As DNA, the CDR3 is TGCAGTGCTAGTAAGAGGCCCTTTGAAGCTTTCTTT.

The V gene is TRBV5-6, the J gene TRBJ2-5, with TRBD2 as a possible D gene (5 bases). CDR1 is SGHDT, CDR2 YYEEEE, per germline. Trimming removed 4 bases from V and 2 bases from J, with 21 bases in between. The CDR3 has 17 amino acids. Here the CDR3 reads CASSMLSGSIGQETQYF. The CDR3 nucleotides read TGTGCCAGCAGCATGCTGAGCGGATCTATCGGACAAGAGACCCAGTACTTC.

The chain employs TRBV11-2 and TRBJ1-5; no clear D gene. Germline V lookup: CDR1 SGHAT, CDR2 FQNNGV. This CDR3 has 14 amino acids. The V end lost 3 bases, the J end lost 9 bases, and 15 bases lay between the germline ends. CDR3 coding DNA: TGTGCCAGCAGCTTGGACTCCAAGGTGTGGCCCCAGCATTTT. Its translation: CASSLDSKVWPQHF. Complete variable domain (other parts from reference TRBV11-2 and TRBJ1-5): EAGVAQSPRYKIIEKRQSVAFWCNPISGHATLYWYQQILGQGPKLLIQFQNNGVVDDSQLPKDRFSAERLKGVDSTLKIQPAKLEDSAVYLCASSLDSKVWPQHFGDGTRLSIL.

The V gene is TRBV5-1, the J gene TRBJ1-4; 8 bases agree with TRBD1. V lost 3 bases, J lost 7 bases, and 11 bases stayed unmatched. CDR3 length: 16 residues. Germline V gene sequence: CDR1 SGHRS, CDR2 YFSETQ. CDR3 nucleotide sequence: TGCGCCAGCAGCTACGCCTCAGGGGGCGGAATTGAAAAACTGTTTTTT. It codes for CASSYASGGGIEKLFF.

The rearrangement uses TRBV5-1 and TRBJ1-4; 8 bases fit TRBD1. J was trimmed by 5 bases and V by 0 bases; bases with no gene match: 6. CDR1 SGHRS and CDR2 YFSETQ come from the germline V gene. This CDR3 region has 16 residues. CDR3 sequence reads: CASSLARDRLNEKLFF. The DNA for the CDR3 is TGCGCCAGCAGCTTGGCCCGGGACAGGCTGAATGAAAAACTGTTTTTT.

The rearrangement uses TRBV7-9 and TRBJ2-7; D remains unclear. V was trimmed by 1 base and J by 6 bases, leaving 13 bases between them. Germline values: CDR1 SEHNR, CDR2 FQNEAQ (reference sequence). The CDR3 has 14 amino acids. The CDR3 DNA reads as TGTGCCAGCAGCTTAGGACCAGGTGATACCGAGCAGTACTTC. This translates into CASSLGPGDTEQYF.

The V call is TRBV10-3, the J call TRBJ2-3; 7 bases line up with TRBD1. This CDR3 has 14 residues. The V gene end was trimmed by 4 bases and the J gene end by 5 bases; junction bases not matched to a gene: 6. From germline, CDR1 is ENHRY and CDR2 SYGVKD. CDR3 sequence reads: CAISGGQAVDTQYF. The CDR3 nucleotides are TGTGCCATCAGTGGAGGACAGGCTGTAGATACGCAGTATTTT.

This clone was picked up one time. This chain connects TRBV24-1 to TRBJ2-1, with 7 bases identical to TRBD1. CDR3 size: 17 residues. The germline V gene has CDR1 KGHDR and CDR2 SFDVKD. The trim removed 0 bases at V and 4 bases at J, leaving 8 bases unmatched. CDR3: CATSDLRPGQTYNEQFF. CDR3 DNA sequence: TGTGCCACCAGTGATTTGCGTCCGGGACAGACATACAATGAGCAGTTCTTC.

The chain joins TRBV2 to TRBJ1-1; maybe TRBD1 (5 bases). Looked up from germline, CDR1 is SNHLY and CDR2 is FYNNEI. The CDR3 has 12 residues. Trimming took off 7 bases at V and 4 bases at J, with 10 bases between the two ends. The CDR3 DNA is TGTGCCAGCATAACGGGGGGCACTGAAGCTTTCTTT. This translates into CASITGGTEAFF.

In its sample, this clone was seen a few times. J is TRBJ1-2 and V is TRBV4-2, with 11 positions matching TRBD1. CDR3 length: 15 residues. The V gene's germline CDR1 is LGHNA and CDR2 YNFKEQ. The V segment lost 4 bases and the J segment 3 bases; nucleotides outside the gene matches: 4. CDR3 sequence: CASSLRTGGDYGYTF. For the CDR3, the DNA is TGTGCCAGCAGCCTACGGACAGGGGGCGACTATGGCTACACCTTC.

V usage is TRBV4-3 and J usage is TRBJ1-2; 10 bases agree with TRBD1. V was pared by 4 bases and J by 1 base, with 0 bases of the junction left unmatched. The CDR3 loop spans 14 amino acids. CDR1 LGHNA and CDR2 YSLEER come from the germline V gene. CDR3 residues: CASSRDRGNYGYTF. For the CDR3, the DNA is TGCGCCAGCAGCCGGGACAGGGGTAACTATGGCTACACCTTC.

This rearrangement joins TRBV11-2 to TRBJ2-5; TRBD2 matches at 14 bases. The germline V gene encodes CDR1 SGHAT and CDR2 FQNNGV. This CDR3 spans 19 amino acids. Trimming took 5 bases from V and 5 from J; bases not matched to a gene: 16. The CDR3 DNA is TGTGCCAGCAGCATCGGACTAGCGGGAGGCTCCGCAATGGGGGAGACCCAGTACTTC. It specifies CASSIGLAGGSAMGETQYF.

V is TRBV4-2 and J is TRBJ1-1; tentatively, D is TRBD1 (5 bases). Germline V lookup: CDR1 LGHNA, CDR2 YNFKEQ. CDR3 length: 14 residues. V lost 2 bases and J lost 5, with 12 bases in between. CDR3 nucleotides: TGTGCCAGCAGCCAACAGCAGGGCTGGACTGAAGCTTTCTTT. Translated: CASSQQQGWTEAFF.

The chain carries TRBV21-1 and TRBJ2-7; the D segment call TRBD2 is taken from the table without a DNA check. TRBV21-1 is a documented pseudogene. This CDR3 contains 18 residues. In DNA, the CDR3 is TGTGCCAGCACCTTCAGGGGACTAGCGGGAGGTGTTACCTACGAGCAGTACTTC. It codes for CASTFRGLAGGVTYEQYF.

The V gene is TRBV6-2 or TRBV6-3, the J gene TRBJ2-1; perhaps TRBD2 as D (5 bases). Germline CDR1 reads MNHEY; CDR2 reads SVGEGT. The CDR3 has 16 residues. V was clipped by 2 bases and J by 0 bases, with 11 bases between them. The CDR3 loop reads CASSYLWETSYNEQFF. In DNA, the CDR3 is TGTGCCAGCAGTTACCTGTGGGAGACCTCCTACAATGAGCAGTTCTTC.

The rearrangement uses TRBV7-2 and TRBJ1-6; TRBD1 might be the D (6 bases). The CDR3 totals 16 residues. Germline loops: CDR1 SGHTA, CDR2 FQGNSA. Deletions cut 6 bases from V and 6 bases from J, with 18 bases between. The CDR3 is CASSVEGGQINSPLHF. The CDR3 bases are TGTGCCAGCAGTGTGGAAGGGGGTCAGATTAATTCACCCCTCCACTTT.

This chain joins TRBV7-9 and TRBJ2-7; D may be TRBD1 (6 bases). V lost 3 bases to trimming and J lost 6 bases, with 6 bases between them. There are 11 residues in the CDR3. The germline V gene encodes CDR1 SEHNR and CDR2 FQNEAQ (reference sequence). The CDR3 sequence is CASSFRGEQYF. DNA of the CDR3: TGTGCCAGCAGCTTCAGGGGCGAGCAGTACTTC.

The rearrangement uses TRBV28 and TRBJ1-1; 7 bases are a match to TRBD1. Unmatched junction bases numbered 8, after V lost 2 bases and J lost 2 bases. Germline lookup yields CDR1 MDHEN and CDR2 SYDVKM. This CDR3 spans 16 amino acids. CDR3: CASSLVTQGINTEAFF. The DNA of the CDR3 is TGTGCCAGCAGTTTAGTGACACAGGGGATTAACACTGAAGCTTTCTTT.

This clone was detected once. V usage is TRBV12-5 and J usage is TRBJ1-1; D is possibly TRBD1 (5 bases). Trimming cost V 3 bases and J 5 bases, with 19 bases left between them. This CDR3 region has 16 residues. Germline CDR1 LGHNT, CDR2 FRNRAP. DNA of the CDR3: TGTGCTAGTGGTTTAATTTACTTGGCAGGGCTAACTGAAGCTTTCTTT. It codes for CASGLIYLAGLTEAFF.